This T cell receptor beta chain was obtained from a study of T cell clonality in common variable immunodeficiency. Equal genomic DNA amounts from CVID and control samples were sequenced. The protocol was immunoSEQ multiplex PCR, while the TCRdb copy is restricted to in-frame clones and leaves out a portion. The sample has 15,000 to 20,000 clones, none seen only once. Ten or more counts support this clone. Its antigen is not known. Sequencing ends 3 residues short of the CDR3 end; the germline J gene provides the rest. Broader study findings: In common variable immunodeficiency, TCR beta chains reportedly carried fewer deletions and N-nucleotide insertions. Links between repertoire features and CVID complications were heterogeneity-limited.

The V end was cut by 5 bases, the J end by 4 bases, with 11 bases between. Germline values: CDR1 SEHNR, CDR2 FQNEAQ (reference sequence). The CDR3 contains 13 residues. The genes are TRBV7-9 and TRBJ1-1; D may be TRBD1 (5 bases). Sequenced material: peripheral blood mononuclear cells. The receptor's source is a human donor with common variable immunodeficiency. Partial CDR3 DNA: TGTGCCAGCAGCAACTTGGGGGGCACTGAA. Protein sequence: CASSNLGGTE. The whole CDR3 reads CASSNLGGTEAFF.